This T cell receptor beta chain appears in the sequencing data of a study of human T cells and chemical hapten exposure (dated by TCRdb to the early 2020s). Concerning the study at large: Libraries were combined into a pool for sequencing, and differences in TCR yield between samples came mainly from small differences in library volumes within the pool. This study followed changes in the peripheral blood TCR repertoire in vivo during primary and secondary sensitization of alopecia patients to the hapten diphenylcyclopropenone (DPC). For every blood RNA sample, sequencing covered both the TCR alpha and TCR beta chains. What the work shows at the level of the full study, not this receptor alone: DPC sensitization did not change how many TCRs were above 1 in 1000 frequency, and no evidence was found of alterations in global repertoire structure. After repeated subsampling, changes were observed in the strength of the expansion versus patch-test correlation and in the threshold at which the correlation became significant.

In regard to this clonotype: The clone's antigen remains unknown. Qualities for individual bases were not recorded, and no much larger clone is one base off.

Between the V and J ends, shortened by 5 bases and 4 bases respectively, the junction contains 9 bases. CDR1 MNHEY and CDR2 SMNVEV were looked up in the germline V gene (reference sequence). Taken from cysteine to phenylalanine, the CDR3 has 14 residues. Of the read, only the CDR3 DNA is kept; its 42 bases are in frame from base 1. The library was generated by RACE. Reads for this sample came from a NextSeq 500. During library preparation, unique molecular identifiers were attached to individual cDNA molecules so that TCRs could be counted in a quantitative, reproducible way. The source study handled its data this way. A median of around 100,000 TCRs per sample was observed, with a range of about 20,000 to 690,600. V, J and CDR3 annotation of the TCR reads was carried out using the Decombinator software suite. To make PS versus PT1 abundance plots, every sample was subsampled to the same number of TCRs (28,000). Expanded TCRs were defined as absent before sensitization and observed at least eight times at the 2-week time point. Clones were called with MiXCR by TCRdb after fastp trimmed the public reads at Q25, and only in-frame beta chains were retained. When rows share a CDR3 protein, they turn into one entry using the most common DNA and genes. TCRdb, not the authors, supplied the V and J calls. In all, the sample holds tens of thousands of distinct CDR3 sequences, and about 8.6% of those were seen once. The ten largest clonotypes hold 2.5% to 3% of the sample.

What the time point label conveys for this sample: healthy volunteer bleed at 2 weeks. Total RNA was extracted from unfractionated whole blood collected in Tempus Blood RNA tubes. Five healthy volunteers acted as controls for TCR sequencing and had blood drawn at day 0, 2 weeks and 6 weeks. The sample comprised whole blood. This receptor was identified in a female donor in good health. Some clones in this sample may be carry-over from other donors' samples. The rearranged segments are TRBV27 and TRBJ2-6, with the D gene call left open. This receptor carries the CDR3 CASSVRSGANVLTF. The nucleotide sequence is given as TGTGCCAGCAGTGTCCGTAGCGGGGCCAACGTCCTGACTTTC. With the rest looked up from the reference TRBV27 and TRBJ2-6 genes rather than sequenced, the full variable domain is EAQVTQNPRYLITVTGKKLTVTCSQNMNHEYMSWYRQDPGLGLRQIYYSMNVEVTDKGDVPEGYKVSRKEKRNFPLILESPSPNQTSLYFCASSVRSGANVLTFGAGSRLTVL.